Presented here are 12 T cell receptor beta chains from one specimen sequenced in a study of T cell repertoires in aging, cancer and after chemotherapy. TRB rearrangements spanning V, D and J were amplified using mixed TRB-A/B primers. TCRdb processed the multiplex PCR reads anew with MiXCR; each CDR3 protein has one entry. The sample yields under 1,500 distinct CDR3 sequences, 24% seen once. The template was genomic DNA from peripheral blood, not RNA. Sequencing was done on a sample of blood. Receptors were obtained from a human donor with a solid tumor.

This clonotype has only a few counts. V is TRBV12-3 or TRBV12-4 and J is TRBJ1-6; perhaps TRBD1 as D (5 bases). This CDR3 comprises 16 residues. Trimming removed 7 bases from V and 8 bases from J, with 21 bases in between. The CDR3 nucleotides are TGTGCCAGCAAACTCGACCGGGCCGTGGGGGATTCACCCCTCCACTTT. It yields the protein CASKLDRAVGDSPLHF.

Within the sample, this clonotype is large (0.1 to 1%). For the CDR3, the DNA is TGTGCCAGCAGCTTGCCAGGGGGCTATGAAAAACTGTTTTTT. It specifies CASSLPGGYEKLFF. The genes are TRBV7-2 and TRBJ1-4; TRBD1 agrees at 8 bases. Per germline, CDR1 SGHTA and CDR2 FQGNSA. Trimming took 3 bases from V and 6 from J; bases not matched to a gene: 3. The CDR3 runs 14 residues.

The chain has TRBV6-4 and TRBJ2-1; 11 bases match TRBD2. Germline-derived CDR1 and CDR2 are MRHNA and SNTAGT. There are 15 residues in the CDR3. Germline trimming cut 4 bases from V and 9 bases from J; bases unmatched to any gene: 8. CDR3 DNA sequence: TGTGCCAGCAGTGGCGGACTAGCGGGTAGCGGTGAGCAGTTCTTC. It translates to CASSGGLAGSGEQFF.

This clonotype was detected a few times. Written as DNA, the CDR3 is TGTGCCTGTGGGACTAGCGGGTCCTACAATGAGCAGTTCTTC. This sequence encodes CACGTSGSYNEQFF. The chain carries TRBV30 and TRBJ2-1; 12 positions agree with TRBD2. V gave up 6 bases and J gave up 1 base; unmatched junction bases: 1. CDR3 size: 14 residues. Germline V gene data show CDR1 as GTSNPN and CDR2 as SVGIG (reference sequence). Full variable domain (rest looked up from reference TRBV30 and TRBJ2-1): SQTIHQWPATLVQPVGSPLSLECTVEGTSNPNLYWYRQAAGRGLQLLFYSVGIGQISSEVPQNLSASRPQDRQFILSSKKLLLSDSGFYLCACGTSGSYNEQFFGPGTRLTVL.

This clonotype came up a few times. The V and J genes are TRBV20-1 and TRBJ2-2; TRBD2 matches at 8 bases. This CDR3 spans 17 amino acids. After removal of 1 base from V and 0 bases from J, the junction contained 7 bases not matched to a gene. Germline CDR1 is DFQATT and CDR2 is SNEGSKA (reference sequence). This chain's CDR3 is CSARGAGGTSNTGELFF. Here the CDR3 DNA reads TGCAGTGCTAGAGGGGCGGGAGGAACGTCGAACACCGGGGAGCTGTTTTTT.

About this clonotype: This could be a read error, since a much larger clone is one nucleotide away. The missing conserved phenylalanine or tryptophan at the end of this CDR3 makes a read error likely. V and J are TRBV7-9 and TRBJ2-2; 12 bases are a match to TRBD2. The V and J ends lost 0 bases and 6 bases, in that order; junction bases with no gene match: 2. The CDR3 has 16 amino acids. The germline gives CDR1 SEHNR, CDR2 FQNEAQ (reference sequence). For the CDR3, the DNA is TGTGCCAGCAGCTTAGCCCGACTAGCGGGAGCCGGGGAGCTGTTTATT. Amino acid sequence: CASSLARLAGAGELFI.

This chain uses TRBV9 with TRBJ2-2, with D possibly called TRBD1 or TRBD2 (5 bases each). The CDR3 sequence is 13 residues long. The ends were cut back, 8 bases at V and 3 bases at J, with 11 bases in the middle. Looked up from germline, CDR1 is SGDLS and CDR2 is YYNGEE. This CDR3 reads CASQRGHTGELFF. In DNA, the CDR3 is TGTGCCAGTCAGAGGGGTCACACCGGGGAGCTGTTTTTT.

About this clonotype itself: Since a much larger clone is just one base distant, this may be a read error. The chain is built from TRBV6-5 and TRBJ1-5; D uncertain. Germline CDR1 is MNHEY and CDR2 is SVGAGI. The CDR3 has 15 residues. The CDR3 spells CVSSDYGRKDQPQHF. DNA for the CDR3: TGTGTCAGCAGTGACTATGGACGTAAGGATCAGCCCCAGCATTTT.

The rearrangement joins TRBV20-1 to TRBJ1-5; D ambiguous. The CDR3 runs to 14 residues. Germline V CDR1 and CDR2: DFQATT, SNEGSKA (reference sequence). Trimming removed 0 bases at V and 2 bases at J, with 8 bases between. CDR3 nucleotides: TGCAGTGCTAGAGAACAACTGGGCAATCAGCCCCAGCATTTT. Its protein product is CSAREQLGNQPQHF.

The chain couples TRBV18 to TRBJ1-3, with no clear D. This CDR3 comprises 14 residues. Germline assignment: CDR1 KGHSH and CDR2 LQKENI. Trimming left V 3 bases short and J 0 bases short, with 6 bases between. The CDR3 spells CASSPSASGNTIYF. In nucleotides, the CDR3 is TGTGCCAGCTCACCTTCCGCCTCTGGAAACACCATATATTTT.

In this sample, this clonotype turned up a few times. This chain joins TRBV18 and TRBJ2-7; D may correspond to TRBD1 or TRBD2 (5 bases each). The germline V gene encodes CDR1 KGHSH and CDR2 LQKENI. CDR3 length: 13 amino acids. Trimming removed 5 bases at V and 3 bases at J, with 11 bases between. CDR3 sequence: CASSAGTDYEQYF. In nucleotides, the CDR3 is TGTGCCAGCTCAGCAGGGACCGACTACGAGCAGTACTTC. Full variable domain (outside the CDR3, taken from reference TRBV18 and TRBJ2-7): NAGVMQNPRHLVRRRGQEARLRCSPMKGHSHVYWYRQLPEEGLKFMVYLQKENIIDESGMPKERFSAEFPKEGPSILRIQQVVRGDSAAYFCASSAGTDYEQYFGPGTRLTVT.

The chain has TRBV5-4 and TRBJ1-1; 7 bases agree with TRBD1. CDR3 length equals 13 residues. CDR1 and CDR2 from the germline V gene are SGHNT and YYREEE (reference sequence). Unmatched junction bases numbered 2, after V lost 0 bases and J lost 6 bases. The CDR3 sequence is CASSLEQGSEAFF. CDR3 bases: TGTGCCAGCAGCTTGGAACAGGGGTCTGAAGCTTTCTTT.